One and the same sample provided the 30 T cell receptor beta chains below, sequenced in a study of cytomegalovirus exposure and HLA in healthy donors. It was with 60 Vbeta and 13 Jbeta primers that the PCR ran. Some clones are missing from TCRdb's copy, which holds only in-frame ones; the method was immunoSEQ multiplex PCR. The table shows 150,000 to 200,000 clones, with around three quarters occurring only once. Sequencing was performed on PBMCs. These receptors were taken from a woman in her forties or fifties in good health and CMV-seronegative.

The rearrangement uses TRBV9 and TRBJ2-1, with 9 bases lining up with TRBD2. This CDR3 spans 16 amino acids. The V and J ends lost 4 bases and 3 bases, in that order; junction bases with no gene match: 8. Germline V gene sequence: CDR1 SGDLS, CDR2 YYNGEE. This chain's CDR3 is CASSPHQTSGYNEQFF. CDR3 nucleotide sequence: TGTGCCAGCAGCCCCCACCAGACTAGCGGCTACAATGAGCAGTTCTTC.

V gene TRBV14 combines with J gene TRBJ2-7, with D uncertain. Trimming shortened V by 5 bases and J by 5 bases, and 13 bases separated the two germline ends. Germline lookup yields CDR1 SGHDN and CDR2 FVKESK. The CDR3 length is 13 residues. The CDR3 DNA follows: TGTGCCAGCAGCAAGTTTACCACTCACGAGCAGTACTTC. Translated, it gives CASSKFTTHEQYF.

The V call is TRBV11-3, the J call TRBJ1-1; D perhaps matches TRBD1 (6 bases). This CDR3 comprises 14 residues. CDR1 is SGHNT, CDR2 YENEEA, per germline. V was cut by 5 bases and J by 5 bases, with 15 bases left in between. CDR3 DNA: TGTGCCAGCAGCGGGGCAGGGGCAGGGACTGAAGCTTTCTTT. Residues: CASSGAGAGTEAFF. Full variable domain (missing parts from reference TRBV11-3 and TRBJ1-1): EAGVVQSPRYKIIEKKQPVAFWCNPISGHNTLYWYLQNLGQGPELLIRYENEEAVDDSQLPKDRFSAERLKGVDSTLKIQPAELGDSAVYLCASSGAGAGTEAFFGQGTRLTVV.

This clone is termed medium-sized. V is TRBV6-4 and J is TRBJ2-1; 16 bases are a match to TRBD2. Germline values: CDR1 MRHNA, CDR2 SNTAGT. J lost 8 bases, V lost 3 bases, and 4 bases had no gene match. CDR3 length: 16 residues. CDR3 in amino acids: CASSEGTSGGADEQFF. CDR3 DNA: TGTGCCAGCAGTGAGGGGACTAGCGGGGGGGCCGATGAGCAGTTCTTC.

This clone was counted only a few times. The V and J genes are TRBV4-2 and TRBJ1-1; 9 bases match TRBD1. The ends lost 0 bases at V and 0 bases at J; junction bases unmatched: 8. Germline CDR1 is LGHNA and CDR2 is YNFKEQ. The CDR3 runs to 18 residues. The CDR3 protein is CASSQEVGTGPMNTEAFF. The CDR3 nucleotides read TGTGCCAGCAGCCAAGAAGTCGGGACAGGGCCCATGAACACTGAAGCTTTCTTT.

This clone appeared once. The chain couples TRBV7-6 to TRBJ2-7; the match to TRBD1 covers 9 bases. V was pared by 5 bases and J by 4 bases, with 6 bases of the junction left unmatched. The CDR3 is 14 residues long. Germline V CDR1 and CDR2: SGHVS, FNYEAQ. The chain's CDR3 is CASSPWDRDYEQYF. Written as DNA, the CDR3 is TGTGCCAGCAGCCCCTGGGACAGGGATTACGAGCAGTACTTC.

The V call is TRBV19, the J call TRBJ2-4; 7 nucleotides match TRBD1. The germline V gene encodes CDR1 LNHDA and CDR2 SQIVND (reference sequence). With V trimmed by 3 bases and J by 0 bases, 5 bases remained unmatched. The CDR3 loop spans 16 amino acids. The CDR3, as DNA: TGTGCCAGTAGTATCTCGGACAGGCTAGCCAAAAACATTCAGTACTTC. The encoded protein is CASSISDRLAKNIQYF.

This clone was seen a few times. The J gene is TRBJ2-2, the V gene TRBV19, with D possibly matching TRBD2 (6 bases). CDR1 is LNHDA, CDR2 SQIVND, per germline (reference sequence). Trimming took off 7 bases at V and 4 bases at J, with 13 bases between the two ends. This CDR3 spans 14 amino acids. The CDR3 nucleotides read TGTGCCAGTACGGAGGGGTACGGCACCGGGGAGCTGTTTTTT. Translation gives CASTEGYGTGELFF. Full variable domain (missing parts from reference TRBV19 and TRBJ2-2): DGGITQSPKYLFRKEGQNVTLSCEQNLNHDAMYWYRQDPGQGLRLIYYSQIVNDFQKGDIAEGYSVSREKKESFPLTVTSAQKNPTAFYLCASTEGYGTGELFFGEGSRLTVL.

This rearrangement joins TRBV7-2 to TRBJ1-4; TRBD1 matches at 7 bases. The CDR3 has 14 amino acids. CDR1 is SGHTA and CDR2 is FQGNSA in the germline V gene. Losses at the gene ends were 5 bases for V and 5 bases for J; bases not matched to a gene: 5. CDR3 DNA sequence: TGTGCCAGCAGCGAAAGGGGGCCCAATGAAAAACTGTTTTTT. It encodes CASSERGPNEKLFF.

This chain connects TRBV25-1 to TRBJ2-1; 12 bases line up with TRBD1. This CDR3 spans 14 amino acids. With V trimmed by 10 bases and J by 7 bases, 8 bases remained unmatched. Germline CDR1 and CDR2: MGHDK and SYGVNS. CDR3 sequence: CATKRDRGPNEQFF. CDR3 nucleotide sequence: TGTGCCACCAAACGGGACAGGGGGCCTAATGAGCAGTTCTTC.

The V gene is TRBV7-2, the J gene TRBJ1-6, with no clear D. Trimming stripped 1 base from V and 6 bases from J, with 10 bases between. Germline CDR1 and CDR2: SGHTA and FQGNSA. The CDR3 extends over 15 amino acids. CDR3 region: CASSLEQLSNSPLHF. The DNA of the CDR3 is TGTGCCAGCAGCTTAGAACAGCTTAGTAATTCACCCCTCCACTTT.

The chain couples TRBV7-9 to TRBJ1-4; D perhaps matches TRBD1 (5 bases). The CDR3 is made up of 17 amino acids. Germline assignment: CDR1 SEHNR and CDR2 FQNEAQ (reference sequence). The V end was cut by 4 bases, the J end by 0 bases, with 15 bases between. The CDR3 DNA reads TGTGCCAGCAGCTCAAGGAGGGGAGACTCAACTAATGAAAAACTGTTTTTT. Translation gives CASSSRRGDSTNEKLFF.

In regard to this clone: One end of the junction varies from germline; a read error may be responsible. V gene TRBV18 combines with J gene TRBJ2-1, with 7 bases lining up with TRBD1. CDR1 KGHSH and CDR2 LQKENI come from the germline V gene. There are 15 residues in the CDR3. The CDR3 is CASSAPGTAYNEQFF. Here the CDR3 DNA reads TGTGCCAGCTCAGCACCCGGGACAGCCTACAATGAGCAGTTCTTC.

V usage is TRBV28 and J usage is TRBJ1-6; D perhaps matches TRBD1 (6 bases). V was pared by 7 bases and J by 8 bases, with 12 bases between. This CDR3 spans 13 amino acids. Germline CDR1 MDHEN, CDR2 SYDVKM. The CDR3 loop reads CASTLGADSPLHF. The CDR3 region has the DNA TGTGCCAGCACCCTGGGGGCGGATTCACCCCTCCACTTT.

The J gene is TRBJ2-3, the V gene TRBV19; tentatively, D is TRBD2 (6 bases). The V end lost 10 bases, the J end lost 3 bases, and 29 bases lay between the germline ends. In germline, CDR1 is LNHDA, CDR2 SQIVND (reference sequence). CDR3 size: 18 residues. DNA of the CDR3: TGTGCCACTAAACCCGGGGGTGGCGGGCGGGGCGAGACAGATACGCAGTATTTT. As protein: CATKPGGGGRGETDTQYF.

The chain carries TRBV19 and TRBJ1-4; tentatively, D is TRBD1 (6 bases). Germline V CDR1 and CDR2: LNHDA, SQIVND (reference sequence). The germline V and J ends were trimmed by 5 bases and 2 bases, with 15 bases remaining between them. This CDR3 is 16 amino acids long. CDR3 sequence reads: CASSRRGGSTNEKLFF. The CDR3 nucleotides are TGTGCCAGTAGTCGCAGGGGAGGGTCGACTAATGAAAAACTGTTTTTT.

This clone has more than one count but fewer than ten. This chain connects TRBV4-3 to TRBJ2-7; the D gene is possibly TRBD2 (5 bases). Trimming removed 3 bases from V and 1 base from J, with 13 bases in between. CDR1 is LGHNA and CDR2 is YSLEER in the germline V gene. This CDR3 contains 15 residues. The CDR3 nucleotides read TGCGCCAGCAGCCAGGGCTACGGAGGATCCTACGAGCAGTACTTC. It yields the protein CASSQGYGGSYEQYF.

This clone was observed a single time. V is TRBV6-5 and J is TRBJ2-6; weak D call: TRBD1 (5 bases). Trimming pared 2 bases from V and 0 bases from J, leaving 5 bases between. The CDR3 runs to 15 residues. CDR1 and CDR2 from the germline V gene are MNHEY and SVGAGI. The CDR3: CASSYDSSGANVLTF. The CDR3 DNA sequence: TGTGCCAGCAGTTACGACAGCTCTGGGGCCAACGTCCTGACTTTC.

The CDR3 DNA is TGTGCCAGCAGCATCCTGACAGGGCGCAATGAGCAGTTCTTC. Encoded protein: CASSILTGRNEQFF. J is TRBJ2-1 and V is TRBV7-2, with TRBD1 matching 7 bases. V was pared by 5 bases and J by 6 bases, with 7 bases of the junction left unmatched. CDR3 length equals 14 residues. Germline V gene data show CDR1 as SGHTA and CDR2 as FQGNSA.

This clone showed up just once. This chain joins TRBV18 and TRBJ2-3, with 13 nucleotides matching TRBD2. This CDR3 region has 17 residues. The junction had 6 bases not matched to a gene; V was cut back by 3 bases and J by 3 bases. Per germline, CDR1 KGHSH and CDR2 LQKENI. CDR3 DNA sequence: TGTGCCAGCTCACCGACTAGCGGGGGGAAAGGGACAGATACGCAGTATTTT. Translating it yields CASSPTSGGKGTDTQYF.

The chain has TRBV10-1 and TRBJ2-3; tentatively, D is TRBD1 (6 bases). The germline V and J ends were trimmed by 2 bases and 6 bases, with 15 bases remaining between them. CDR3 length: 15 residues. In germline, CDR1 is WNHNN, CDR2 SYGVQD (reference sequence). The CDR3 is CASSEQAGAADTQYF. CDR3 DNA: TGCGCCAGCAGTGAGCAGGCAGGGGCCGCTGATACGCAGTATTTT.

The chain joins TRBV25-1 to TRBJ2-1; 7 nucleotides match TRBD1. CDR1 is MGHDK and CDR2 is SYGVNS in the germline V gene. V was pared by 5 bases and J by 4 bases, with 8 bases of the junction left unmatched. The CDR3 sequence is 15 residues long. This CDR3 is CASSRSDRAYNEQFF. CDR3 in DNA: TGTGCCAGCAGTAGATCCGACAGGGCTTACAATGAGCAGTTCTTC.

The V gene is TRBV9, the J gene TRBJ1-3, with TRBD1 matching over 9 bases. This CDR3 contains 17 residues. Germline trimming cut 4 bases from V and 0 bases from J; bases unmatched to any gene: 8. Germline CDR1 is SGDLS and CDR2 is YYNGEE. This CDR3 is CASSRLVTGGSGNTIYF. The CDR3 region has the DNA TGTGCCAGCAGCCGACTCGTGACAGGGGGCTCTGGAAACACCATATATTTT.

The V and J genes are TRBV28 and TRBJ2-7; weak D call: TRBD2 (6 bases). The V and J ends lost 11 bases and 0 bases respectively, with 11 bases between them. In germline, CDR1 is MDHEN, CDR2 SYDVKM. There are 12 residues in the CDR3. The DNA for the CDR3 is TGTGCCGGGGGGACGGGCTCCTACGAGCAGTACTTC. Translated, it gives CAGGTGSYEQYF.

DNA of the CDR3: TGCGCCAGCGGGGGTCCAGGGGCTGAAGCTTTCTTT. Translation: CASGGPGAEAFF. The chain couples TRBV5-1 to TRBJ1-1; weak D call: TRBD1 (6 bases). CDR1 and CDR2 (germline): SGHRS, YFSETQ. CDR3 size: 12 residues. V gave up 7 bases and J gave up 6 bases, with 13 bases separating them.

The rearrangement joins TRBV5-1 to TRBJ1-1; TRBD1 matches at 7 bases. The germline V gene encodes CDR1 SGHRS and CDR2 YFSETQ. With V trimmed by 4 bases and J by 0 bases, 6 bases remained unmatched. The CDR3 is 15 amino acids. DNA for the CDR3: TGCGCCAGCAGCCCGGGACAGCACATGAACACTGAAGCTTTCTTT. Translated, it gives CASSPGQHMNTEAFF.

This chain links TRBV5-4 with TRBJ2-7; D is perhaps TRBD1 (6 bases). V dropped 3 bases and J dropped 3 bases, with 13 bases sitting between them. This CDR3 has 14 amino acids. Germline values: CDR1 SGHNT, CDR2 YYREEE (reference sequence). The CDR3 DNA reads as TGTGCCAGCAGCTGGCATGGGGGCCTCTACGAGCAGTACTTC. Protein: CASSWHGGLYEQYF. Filled out from reference TRBV5-4 and TRBJ2-7, the complete variable domain reads ETGVTQSPTHLIKTRGQQVTLRCSSQSGHNTVSWYQQALGQGPQFIFQYYREEENGRGNFPPRFSGLQFPNYSSELNVNALELDDSALYLCASSWHGGLYEQYFGPGTRLTVT.

The V call is TRBV5-1, the J call TRBJ2-2; perhaps TRBD1 as D (6 bases). CDR3 length: 17 amino acids. Germline V gene sequence: CDR1 SGHRS, CDR2 YFSETQ. The ends were cut back, 3 bases at V and 4 bases at J, with 19 bases in the middle. CDR3 in amino acids: CASSSQPGQPFTGELFF. The CDR3 bases are TGCGCCAGCAGCTCTCAACCGGGACAACCTTTCACCGGGGAGCTGTTTTTT.

V gene TRBV18 combines with J gene TRBJ1-4; TRBD1 matches at 12 bases. V shed 2 bases and J 7 bases; nucleotides not matched to a gene: 11. The germline V gene has CDR1 KGHSH and CDR2 LQKENI. The CDR3 runs to 18 residues. CDR3 sequence: CASSPYGTGGMAGEKLFF. CDR3 bases: TGTGCCAGCTCACCATACGGGACAGGGGGCATGGCGGGTGAAAAACTGTTTTTT.

The chain recombines TRBV4-2 with TRBJ1-2; 7 bases are a match to TRBD1. Germline CDR1 and CDR2: LGHNA and YNFKEQ. Trimming took 2 bases from V and 5 from J; bases not matched to a gene: 11. The CDR3 is 16 amino acids. In DNA, the CDR3 is TGTGCCAGCAGCCAACCCAACCCGACAGGGCAATATGGCTACACCTTC. Its protein is CASSQPNPTGQYGYTF.